These 27 T cell receptor beta chains were all obtained from the same sample, sequenced in a study of blood T cell repertoires in COVID-19. Some clones are missing from TCRdb's copy, which holds only in-frame ones; the method was immunoSEQ multiplex PCR. The sample shows about 61,000 clones, approximately 80% of them seen only once. Sequencing used peripheral blood. The receptors come from a man older than 75 with active or convalescent COVID-19.

The V and J genes are TRBV21-1 and TRBJ2-3; TRBD1, as called in the table, went unchecked against the DNA. TRBV21-1 is tagged as a pseudogene. CDR3 size: 15 residues. Written as DNA, the CDR3 is TGTGCCAGCAGCGCCCCCCAGGGGGCGTCAGATACGCAGTATTTT. This sequence encodes CASSAPQGASDTQYF.

The gene calls are TRBV14 and TRBJ2-2; 11 nucleotides line up with TRBD1. CDR1 and CDR2 (germline): SGHDN, FVKESK. The CDR3 length is 17 residues. Germline trimming cut 0 bases from V and 7 bases from J; bases unmatched to any gene: 7. The CDR3 bases are TGTGCCAGCAGCCAAGATCCGTGGACAGGGGGCTTCGGGGAGCTGTTTTTT. It yields the protein CASSQDPWTGGFGELFF.

The rearrangement uses TRBV6-6 and TRBJ1-2; 10 bases map to TRBD1. CDR3 length equals 14 residues. The ends lost 6 bases at V and 5 bases at J; junction bases unmatched: 6. Germline V gives CDR1 MNHNY, CDR2 SVGAGI (reference sequence). The DNA for the CDR3 is TGTGCCAGCAGCAGGGAGGGACAGGGGTATGGCTACACCTTC. It translates to CASSREGQGYGYTF.

The chain employs TRBV11-2 and TRBJ2-1; 8 positions match TRBD2. Trimming at V came to 1 base and at J to 3 bases, leaving 5 bases not matched to a gene. Germline CDR1 and CDR2: SGHAT and FQNNGV. The CDR3 has 16 amino acids. In DNA form, the CDR3 reads TGTGCCAGCAGCTTAGTCCCGGGGGGGGTCTACAATGAGCAGTTCTTC. Translated, it gives CASSLVPGGVYNEQFF.

This clone came up many times. The rearrangement joins TRBV2 to TRBJ1-3; a weak D match, TRBD1 (5 bases). Germline CDR1 and CDR2: SNHLY and FYNNEI. The CDR3 consists of 14 residues. V gave up 6 bases and J gave up 1 base, with 10 bases separating them. The CDR3 nucleotides read TGTGCCAGCAGGGTTGACAGTTCTGGAAACACCATATATTTT. Translation gives CASRVDSSGNTIYF.

The chain couples TRBV6-5 to TRBJ1-1, with 7 bases lining up with TRBD1. Trimming cost V 7 bases and J 5 bases; bases outside gene matches: 4. This CDR3 spans 12 amino acids. Germline V CDR1 and CDR2: MNHEY, SVGAGI. The CDR3 DNA reads TGTGCCAGCAAGACAGGGAGGACTGAAGCTTTCTTT. It encodes CASKTGRTEAFF.

This clone was seen a handful of times. The chain links TRBV3-1 (or the pseudogene TRBV3-2) to TRBJ1-1; the D is unclear. The germline V and J ends were trimmed by 3 bases and 0 bases, with 8 bases remaining between them. Germline V gene sequence: CDR1 LGHDT, CDR2 YNNKEL (reference sequence). CDR3 length: 14 residues. CDR3 nucleotide sequence: TGTGCCAGCAGCCAGGCATTAATGAACACTGAAGCTTTCTTT. As protein: CASSQALMNTEAFF.

The rearrangement uses TRBV19 and TRBJ2-2; 7 bases line up with TRBD1. The CDR3 spans 17 residues. The V gene end was trimmed by 3 bases and the J gene end by 4 bases; junction bases not matched to a gene: 11. Germline values: CDR1 LNHDA, CDR2 SQIVND (reference sequence). The CDR3 sequence is CASSMHEWQGVTGELFF. DNA of the CDR3: TGTGCCAGTAGTATGCATGAGTGGCAGGGGGTCACCGGGGAGCTGTTTTTT.

In the case of this clone: An end of the junction differs from the germline gene, which may be a read error. The rearrangement joins TRBV7-9 to TRBJ1-2; D unclear. The CDR3 spans 13 residues. Germline V gives CDR1 SEHNR, CDR2 FQNEAQ (reference sequence). The CDR3 spells CASSLGETGVQLF. The DNA for the CDR3 is TGTGCCAGCAGCTTAGGTGAAACCGGAGTCCAATTGTTC.

This chain links TRBV2 with TRBJ2-5, with D perhaps matching TRBD1 (6 bases). The CDR3 covers 14 residues. V lost 6 bases to trimming and J lost 4 bases, with 15 bases between them. CDR1 and CDR2 from the germline V gene are SNHLY and FYNNEI. DNA for the CDR3: TGTGCCAGCAGGCAGGGGTTTAATGGAGAGACCCAGTACTTC. This gives the protein CASRQGFNGETQYF.

CDR3 nucleotides: TGCGCCAGCAGCTTGGCAGCGGGGAGCGAGCAGTACTTC. This sequence encodes CASSLAAGSEQYF. The J gene is TRBJ2-7, the V gene TRBV5-1; 7 positions agree with TRBD2. The CDR3 is 13 residues long. V was pared by 0 bases and J by 6 bases, with 3 bases of the junction left unmatched. Germline-derived CDR1 and CDR2 are SGHRS and YFSETQ.

The V call is TRBV6-5, the J call TRBJ1-5; the D is unclear. The CDR3 totals 12 residues. Germline V gives CDR1 MNHEY, CDR2 SVGAGI. Trimming took 5 bases from V and 9 from J, leaving 11 bases between them. The CDR3 sequence is CASSLDEGPQHF. CDR3 nucleotide sequence: TGTGCCAGCAGTCTTGACGAGGGGCCCCAGCATTTT.

DNA for the CDR3: TGTGCCAGCAGCGTAGAGGAGGACTATGGCTACACCTTC. It is translated as CASSVEEDYGYTF. The chain employs TRBV9 and TRBJ1-2; D uncertain. The V end was cut by 0 bases, the J end by 3 bases, with 6 bases between. CDR3 length: 13 amino acids. Germline V lookup: CDR1 SGDLS, CDR2 YYNGEE.

The J gene is TRBJ1-2, the V gene TRBV4-1, with TRBD1 as a possible D gene (6 bases). Trimming cost V 1 base and J 4 bases, with 22 bases left between them. There are 18 residues in the CDR3. In germline, CDR1 is MGHRA, CDR2 YSYEKL. The CDR3 bases are TGCGCCAGCAGCCAAGGCGCCCCAACAGGGACCAGGGGCTATGGCTACACCTTC. This gives the protein CASSQGAPTGTRGYGYTF.

For this clone: Relative to the germline gene, one junction end is altered; a read error may explain this. This chain connects TRBV2 to TRBJ1-1; D is unclear. CDR1 and CDR2 (germline): SNHLY, FYNNEI. This CDR3 contains 11 residues. CDR3 region: CASREVTEAFF. The CDR3 nucleotides read TGTGCCAGCAGAGAAGTAACTGAAGCTTTCTTT.

Worth noting for this clone: The same CDR3 arises from other DNA sequences in this sample as well. This chain joins TRBV5-1 and TRBJ2-3; TRBD2 matches 14 bases. The CDR3 is 16 residues long. The junction had 1 base not matched to a gene; V was cut back by 3 bases and J by 1 base. Germline V CDR1 and CDR2: SGHRS, YFSETQ. The CDR3 is CASSSGLAGGTDTQYF. CDR3 in DNA: TGCGCCAGCAGCTCGGGACTAGCGGGAGGCACAGATACGCAGTATTTT.

This clone was observed a single time. The chain has TRBV6-4 and TRBJ1-2; D not resolved. The germline V and J ends were trimmed by 0 bases and 3 bases, with 8 bases remaining between them. This CDR3 is built from 14 residues. Germline V gene data show CDR1 as MRHNA and CDR2 as SNTAGT. CDR3 residues: CASSDSGNDYGYTF. In DNA form, the CDR3 reads TGTGCCAGCAGTGACTCGGGCAATGACTATGGCTACACCTTC.

The V gene is TRBV11-1, the J gene TRBJ1-2; D gene uncertain. The germline V gene encodes CDR1 SGHAT and CDR2 FQDESV (reference sequence). The CDR3 spans 13 residues. The V end lost 5 bases, the J end lost 4 bases, and 11 bases lay between the germline ends. CDR3 region: CASSHGPGYGYTF. The CDR3 bases are TGTGCCAGCAGCCACGGTCCCGGCTATGGCTACACCTTC.

V is TRBV19 and J is TRBJ1-1, with D possibly being TRBD1 (5 bases). The CDR3 has 14 amino acids. Germline V CDR1 and CDR2: LNHDA, SQIVND (reference sequence). Between the trimmed V and J ends, which lost 7 bases and 1 base, there was a span of 13 bases. CDR3 sequence (DNA): TGTGCCAGTACTTTAGTTAGGGGGAACACTGAAGCTTTCTTT. It specifies CASTLVRGNTEAFF.

This chain joins TRBV7-2 and TRBJ2-3, with 8 bases that match TRBD2. J gave up 4 bases and V 3 bases, and 12 bases lay outside the gene matches. The CDR3 covers 17 residues. CDR1 and CDR2 (germline): SGHTA, FQGNSA. The CDR3 reads CASSFSKREWAADTQYF. The CDR3 DNA reads TGTGCCAGCAGCTTCTCGAAGCGGGAGTGGGCTGCAGATACGCAGTATTTT.

Only one count was recorded for this clone. The chain carries TRBV2 and TRBJ2-3; TRBD2 matches 10 bases. CDR3 length: 14 residues. CDR1 and CDR2 from the germline V gene are SNHLY and FYNNEI. The trim removed 5 bases at V and 5 bases at J, leaving 4 bases unmatched. Here the CDR3 DNA reads TGTGCCAGCAGTCCCCGGACTAGCGGAGATACGCAGTATTTT. Its protein is CASSPRTSGDTQYF.

The rearrangement links TRBV7-9 to TRBJ2-3; TRBD1 might be the D (6 bases). Germline values: CDR1 SEHNR, CDR2 FQNEAQ (reference sequence). Trimming removed 5 bases from V and 6 bases from J, with 18 bases in between. CDR3 length: 15 residues. CDR3: CASSTLVGTLDTQYF. CDR3 DNA: TGTGCCAGCAGCACCCTCGTCGGGACATTGGATACGCAGTATTTT.

This clone showed up many times. The chain links TRBV7-2 to TRBJ2-3, with D possibly TRBD2 on 6 matching bases. From germline, CDR1 is SGHTA and CDR2 FQGNSA. CDR3 length: 15 amino acids. V gave up 3 bases and J gave up 4 bases, with 14 bases separating them. CDR3 sequence (DNA): TGTGCCAGCAGCTTCTGGGGGGAGGATCCAGATACGCAGTATTTT. Translation gives CASSFWGEDPDTQYF.

In this sample, this clone turned up a few times. The chain employs TRBV11-2 and TRBJ2-1, with TRBD1 matching over 10 bases. Germline V CDR1 and CDR2: SGHAT, FQNNGV. CDR3 size: 16 residues. After removal of 3 bases from V and 6 bases from J, the junction contained 8 bases not matched to a gene. The CDR3 nucleotides read TGTGCCAGCAGCTTTGATCCGGGACAGGGGTTCAATGAGCAGTTCTTC. It specifies CASSFDPGQGFNEQFF. The full variable domain, in which reference TRBV11-2 and TRBJ2-1 provide the parts outside the CDR3, is EAGVAQSPRYKIIEKRQSVAFWCNPISGHATLYWYQQILGQGPKLLIQFQNNGVVDDSQLPKDRFSAERLKGVDSTLKIQPAKLEDSAVYLCASSFDPGQGFNEQFFGPGTRLTVL.

V usage is TRBV21-1 and J usage is TRBJ2-3; TRBD2 is the table's D call, not checked against the DNA. TRBV21-1 is termed a pseudogene. This CDR3 is 19 amino acids long. The DNA for the CDR3 is TGTGCCAGCCCGGGCCGGGGACTAGCGGGGGTCTCTAGCACAGATACGCAGTATTTT. Translating it yields CASPGRGLAGVSSTDTQYF.

CDR3 amino acids: CASSQFWGPEETQYF. The CDR3 DNA follows: TGTGCCAGCAGCCAATTTTGGGGGCCCGAAGAGACCCAGTACTTC. J is TRBJ2-5 and V is TRBV14; D is perhaps TRBD1 (6 bases). This CDR3 is built from 15 residues. The germline V gene has CDR1 SGHDN and CDR2 FVKESK. The V and J ends lost 2 bases and 3 bases respectively, with 13 bases between them.

The rearrangement joins TRBV11-2 to TRBJ2-7, with a tentative D call TRBD2 (5 bases). Germline V gene sequence: CDR1 SGHAT, CDR2 FQNNGV. The CDR3 is made up of 14 amino acids. Trimming removed 3 bases from V and 2 bases from J, with 11 bases in between. CDR3 in amino acids: CASSFGGKAYEQYF. CDR3 sequence (DNA): TGTGCCAGCAGCTTTGGAGGTAAAGCCTACGAGCAGTACTTC.